These 29 T cell receptor beta chains were sequenced from one sample in a study of blood T cells in healthy people across ages. A second PCR of 7 to 11 cycles used a sample-barcoded 5' primer and a J-beta primer mix. TCRdb used MiXCR to reprocess the 5' RACE reads, holding one entry per CDR3 protein. The table has about 900,000 distinct CDR3 sequences, approximately 65% seen once; the top ten hold 25% to 35%. Sequencing was carried out using blood. The source is a man between 25 and 39 years old in good health.

The genes are TRBV10-3 and TRBJ2-1; 9 bases fit TRBD1. This CDR3 comprises 14 residues. Germline CDR1 and CDR2: ENHRY and SYGVKD. V shed 6 bases, J shed 4 bases, and the junction held 4 bases outside the gene matches. The CDR3 reads CAIRGGTGYNEQFF. The CDR3 coding sequence is TGTGCCATCAGGGGGGGGACAGGGTACAATGAGCAGTTCTTC.

This sequence joins TRBV6-5 and TRBJ2-1, with a weak D call TRBD1 (5 bases). CDR1 and CDR2 from the germline V gene are MNHEY and SVGAGI. Trimming removed 5 bases at V and 8 bases at J, with 10 bases between. The CDR3 contains 12 residues. This CDR3 is CASSTGAHEQFF. CDR3 coding DNA: TGTGCCAGCAGTACAGGCGCCCATGAGCAGTTCTTC.

Only one count was recorded for this clonotype. This chain joins TRBV20-1 and TRBJ2-1; D possibly corresponds to TRBD2 (5 bases). Germline-derived CDR1 and CDR2 are DFQATT and SNEGSKA (reference sequence). The CDR3 is 17 residues long. V dropped 3 bases and J dropped 4 bases, with 22 bases sitting between them. This CDR3 reads CSARLARQPNIYNEQFF. The CDR3 DNA reads TGCAGTGCTAGGCTAGCCAGACAACCTAATATTTACAATGAGCAGTTCTTC.

The chain links TRBV12-3 or TRBV12-4 to TRBJ2-7; maybe TRBD2 (7 bases). The V end was cut by 4 bases, the J end by 3 bases, with 13 bases between. The CDR3 has 14 amino acids. This chain's CDR3 is CASSSAGTLYEQYF. In nucleotides, the CDR3 is TGTGCCAGCAGTTCAGCGGGGACACTCTACGAGCAGTACTTC.

This chain connects TRBV27 to TRBJ1-4; weak D call: TRBD1 (6 bases). Germline CDR1 MNHEY, CDR2 SMNVEV (reference sequence). This CDR3 contains 15 residues. V was clipped by 1 base and J by 7 bases, with 13 bases between them. The CDR3 DNA reads as TGTGCCAGCAGTTTATACCGGACAGCTAGTGAAAAACTGTTTTTT. Its protein product is CASSLYRTASEKLFF.

The J gene is TRBJ2-3, the V gene TRBV29-1, with 9 bases fitting TRBD2. The CDR3 is made up of 13 amino acids. Germline loops: CDR1 SQVTM, CDR2 ANQGSEA. J gave up 5 bases and V 4 bases, and 4 bases lay outside the gene matches. CDR3 sequence: CSVGLAGIDTQYF. The DNA for the CDR3 is TGCAGCGTTGGTCTAGCGGGGATAGATACGCAGTATTTT.

The rearrangement joins TRBV6-2 or TRBV6-3 to TRBJ2-7, with TRBD2 matching 12 bases. There are 14 residues in the CDR3. Trimming took 6 bases from V and 6 from J; bases not matched to a gene: 6. CDR1 MNHEY and CDR2 SVGEGT come from the germline V gene. CDR3 nucleotides: TGTGCCAGCAGCTGGACTAGCGGGAAGCGCGAGCAGTACTTC. As protein: CASSWTSGKREQYF.

The chain is built from TRBV18 and TRBJ2-3; the match to TRBD1 covers 7 bases. The CDR3 is made up of 15 amino acids. Germline V gives CDR1 KGHSH, CDR2 LQKENI. The J segment lost 5 bases and the V segment lost 1 base, leaving 6 bases of the junction unmatched. CDR3 DNA: TGTGCCAGCTCACCACGACAGGGTCTGGGAGATACGCAGTATTTT. It yields the protein CASSPRQGLGDTQYF.

This clonotype was seen a handful of times. The chain employs TRBV29-1 and TRBJ1-2; 7 bases agree with TRBD1. After removal of 1 base from V and 5 bases from J, the junction contained 10 bases not matched to a gene. Germline V CDR1 and CDR2: SQVTM, ANQGSEA. The CDR3 runs 15 residues. Written as DNA, the CDR3 is TGCAGCGTTGAAGTGGCCCTCAGGGGGGGGTATGGCTACACCTTC. Protein sequence: CSVEVALRGGYGYTF.

J is TRBJ2-7 and V is TRBV5-1, with 8 bases fitting TRBD2. Germline V gene lookup returns CDR1 SGHRS and CDR2 YFSETQ. CDR3 length equals 14 residues. V lost 4 bases and J lost 7; bases outside the gene matches: 10. DNA for the CDR3: TGCGCCAGCAGCCCTCGCGGGGGACTAGAAGAGCAGTACTTC. It yields the protein CASSPRGGLEEQYF.

The genes are TRBV28 and TRBJ2-7; D gene uncertain. The CDR3 has 13 amino acids. Germline V lookup: CDR1 MDHEN, CDR2 SYDVKM. V lost 5 bases, J lost 5 bases, and 13 bases lay in between. In nucleotides, the CDR3 is TGTGCCAGCAGTCCGGAGTGGGCTCACGAGCAGTACTTC. This encodes CASSPEWAHEQYF.

This chain uses TRBV20-1 with TRBJ2-1; D gene ambiguous. Trimming removed 2 bases from V and 8 bases from J, with 16 bases in between. Germline V gives CDR1 DFQATT, CDR2 SNEGSKA (reference sequence). The CDR3 contains 14 residues. The CDR3, as DNA: TGCAGTGCTAGAATCCCCGAGATTGGGGATGAGCAGTTCTTC. Protein product: CSARIPEIGDEQFF.

J is TRBJ2-7 and V is TRBV28, with 8 bases that match TRBD1. The CDR3 extends over 16 amino acids. Germline-derived CDR1 and CDR2 are MDHEN and SYDVKM. V lost 4 bases to trimming and J lost 10 bases; unmatched junction nucleotides: 18. The CDR3 DNA reads as TGTGCCAGCAGTTGGACCGGGACAGGCCTCACAGAGCCCCAGTACTTC. Translated: CASSWTGTGLTEPQYF.

This chain links TRBV4-2 with TRBJ2-5; 9 nucleotides agree with TRBD2. The DNA matches TRBJ2-1 better at its end, which makes the J call doubtful. CDR1 and CDR2 (germline): LGHNA, YNFKEQ. CDR3 length equals 16 residues. Here the CDR3 reads CASSQREASGEETQFF. CDR3 DNA sequence: TGTGCCAGCAGCCAAAGGGAGGCTAGCGGGGAAGAGACCCAGTTCTTC.

The J gene is TRBJ2-7, the V gene TRBV20-1; either TRBD1 or TRBD2 may supply D (6 bases each). CDR1 is DFQATT, CDR2 SNEGSKA, per germline (reference sequence). The CDR3 loop spans 16 amino acids. The germline V and J ends were trimmed by 0 bases and 6 bases, with 21 bases remaining between them. The CDR3 reads CSARDWALTGGGEQYF. The CDR3 DNA reads TGCAGTGCTAGAGATTGGGCCCTAACTGGAGGGGGCGAGCAGTACTTC.

V is TRBV5-1 and J is TRBJ1-1, with 9 positions matching TRBD1. The CDR3 has 16 amino acids. V trimming: 2 bases; J trimming: 5 bases; junction bases outside the gene matches: 10. CDR1 and CDR2 from the germline V gene are SGHRS and YFSETQ. The CDR3 DNA sequence: TGCGCCAGCAGCTTAAGTACGGGACAGGGTACGACTGAAGCTTTCTTT. Translating gives CASSLSTGQGTTEAFF.

This chain connects TRBV10-3 to TRBJ1-2; TRBD1 matches at 7 bases. Germline CDR1 and CDR2: ENHRY and SYGVKD. This CDR3 spans 16 amino acids. V was pared by 2 bases and J by 1 base, with 7 bases of the junction left unmatched. CDR3 residues: CAISENRGRSNYGYTF. For the CDR3, the DNA is TGTGCCATCAGTGAGAACAGGGGCCGGAGTAACTATGGCTACACCTTC.

The chain recombines TRBV2 with TRBJ1-2, with D hard to call. CDR3 size: 14 residues. Germline CDR1 reads SNHLY; CDR2 reads FYNNEI. V shed 7 bases and J shed 2 bases, with 14 bases lying between them. CDR3 amino acids: CASTPGWGNYGYTF. The CDR3 DNA reads as TGTGCCAGCACCCCCGGATGGGGAAACTATGGCTACACCTTC.

Only a few counts were recorded for this clonotype. For the CDR3, the DNA is TGTGCCAGCAGCTTGATCACGGACCTGGGCGTAGAGACCCAGTACTTC. Protein: CASSLITDLGVETQYF. This chain joins TRBV5-4 and TRBJ2-5; D gene uncertain. Germline CDR1 SGHNT, CDR2 YYREEE (reference sequence). The V gene lost 1 base and the J gene lost 4 bases, with 17 bases spanning the gap. CDR3 length: 16 residues.

The genes are TRBV6-2 or TRBV6-3 and TRBJ1-1; tentative D call: TRBD1 (5 bases). The ends were cut back, 6 bases at V and 1 base at J, with 12 bases in the middle. The CDR3 length is 14 residues. CDR1 and CDR2 from the germline V gene are MNHEY and SVGEGT. The CDR3 region is CASSQLRGNTEAFF. DNA for the CDR3: TGTGCCAGCAGCCAACTGAGGGGGAACACTGAAGCTTTCTTT.

This clonotype occurred many times. J is TRBJ2-7 and V is TRBV2; the D gene is possibly TRBD1 (6 bases). The CDR3 has 13 amino acids. CDR1 is SNHLY and CDR2 is FYNNEI in the germline V gene. V lost 6 bases to trimming and J lost 3 bases, with 12 bases between them. This CDR3 reads CASRGTGYYEQYF. The CDR3 DNA sequence: TGTGCCAGCAGGGGAACAGGGTACTACGAGCAGTACTTC.

In this sample, this clonotype turned up a few times. The V call is TRBV7-3, the J call TRBJ2-3; D might be TRBD1 (6 bases). V was pared by 5 bases and J by 2 bases, with 14 bases between. The CDR3 runs to 15 residues. Germline-derived CDR1 and CDR2 are SGHTA and FQGTGA. The CDR3 here is CASSIAGTHTDTQYF. The CDR3 bases are TGTGCCAGCAGCATAGCTGGGACACACACAGATACGCAGTATTTT.

This chain joins TRBV21-1 and TRBJ2-4; the D call of TRBD1 is as the table states it, not checked on the DNA. TRBV21-1 is listed as a pseudogene. The CDR3 is 15 residues long. The CDR3 region is CASSNPQGAKNIQYF. CDR3 DNA: TGTGCCAGCAGCAATCCACAGGGAGCCAAAAACATTCAGTACTTC.

The V and J genes are TRBV6-5 and TRBJ1-1; D possibly corresponds to TRBD1 (6 bases). V was trimmed by 6 bases and J by 2 bases, leaving 13 bases between them. The germline gives CDR1 MNHEY, CDR2 SVGAGI. This CDR3 region has 14 residues. The CDR3, as DNA: TGTGCCAGCAGGGACCTGACAGGAAACACTGAAGCTTTCTTT. Encoded protein: CASRDLTGNTEAFF.

V and J are TRBV6-5 and TRBJ2-2, with a tentative D call TRBD1 (6 bases). V lost 7 bases to trimming and J lost 5 bases, with 11 bases between them. Germline lookup yields CDR1 MNHEY and CDR2 SVGAGI. CDR3 length: 13 amino acids. CDR3 bases: TGTGCCAGCATTAACAGGGCGACCGGGGAGCTGTTTTTT. It specifies CASINRATGELFF.

The chain has TRBV29-1 and TRBJ1-2; 11 bases map to TRBD1. CDR1 is SQVTM, CDR2 ANQGSEA, per germline. The CDR3 runs 14 residues. The CDR3 nucleotides read TGCGGCGATGACGGACAGGGGGCAGGCTATGGCTACACCTTC. It yields the protein CGDDGQGAGYGYTF.

This chain uses TRBV12-3 or TRBV12-4 with TRBJ2-1; D may correspond to TRBD1 or TRBD2 (6 bases each). This CDR3 spans 16 amino acids. Trimming took off 1 base at V and 3 bases at J, with 13 bases between the two ends. This CDR3 reads CASSLGGRGNYNEQFF. In nucleotides, the CDR3 is TGTGCCAGCAGTTTAGGGGGGCGGGGAAACTACAATGAGCAGTTCTTC.

This chain uses TRBV7-9 with TRBJ2-7, with TRBD1 as a possible D gene (5 bases). Trimming stripped 3 bases from V and 3 bases from J, with 9 bases between. CDR1 and CDR2 from the germline V gene are SEHNR and FQNEAQ (reference sequence). This CDR3 contains 13 residues. CDR3 coding DNA: TGTGCCAGCAGCTTGACACAGGACTACGAGCAGTACTTC. Its translation: CASSLTQDYEQYF.

This clonotype was detected ten times or more. The chain's CDR3 is CASSTPTDTQYF. The CDR3 DNA reads as TGTGCCAGCAGCACCCCCACAGATACGCAGTATTTT. The gene calls are TRBV7-2 and TRBJ2-3, with unresolved D. CDR1 and CDR2 from the germline V gene are SGHTA and FQGNSA. This CDR3 region has 12 residues. Trimming left V 5 bases short and J 2 bases short, with 5 bases between.